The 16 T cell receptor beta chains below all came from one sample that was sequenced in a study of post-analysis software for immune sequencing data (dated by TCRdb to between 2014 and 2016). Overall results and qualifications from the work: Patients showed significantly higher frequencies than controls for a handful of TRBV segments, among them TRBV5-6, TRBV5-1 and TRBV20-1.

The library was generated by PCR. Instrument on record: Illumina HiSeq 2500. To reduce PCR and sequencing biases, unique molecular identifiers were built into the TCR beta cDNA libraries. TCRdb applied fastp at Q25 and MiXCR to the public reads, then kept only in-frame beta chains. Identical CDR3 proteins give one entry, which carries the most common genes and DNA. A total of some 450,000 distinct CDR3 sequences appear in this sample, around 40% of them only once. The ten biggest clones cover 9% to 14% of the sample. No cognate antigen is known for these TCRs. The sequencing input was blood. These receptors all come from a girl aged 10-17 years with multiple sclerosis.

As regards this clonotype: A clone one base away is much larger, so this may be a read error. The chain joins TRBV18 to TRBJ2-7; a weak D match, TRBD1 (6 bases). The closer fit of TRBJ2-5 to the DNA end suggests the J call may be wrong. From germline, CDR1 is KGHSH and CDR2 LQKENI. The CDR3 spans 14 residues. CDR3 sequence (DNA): TGTGCCAGCTCCGCCTCGCGCCAGGGGGAGACCCAGTACTTC. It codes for CASSASRQGETQYF.

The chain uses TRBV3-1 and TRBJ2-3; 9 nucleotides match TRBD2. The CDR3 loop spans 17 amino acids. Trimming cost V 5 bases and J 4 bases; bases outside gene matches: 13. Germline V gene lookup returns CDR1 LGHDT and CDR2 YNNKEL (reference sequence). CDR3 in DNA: TGTGCCAGCAGCGCCCCGACCGGGACTAGCCAAGCAGATACGCAGTATTTT. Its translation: CASSAPTGTSQADTQYF.

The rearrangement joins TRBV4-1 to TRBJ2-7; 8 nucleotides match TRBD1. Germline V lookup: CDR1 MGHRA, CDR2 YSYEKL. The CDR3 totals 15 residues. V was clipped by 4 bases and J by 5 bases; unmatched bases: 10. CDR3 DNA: TGCGCCAGCAGCCGGGTATTGGACAGGGTCGACGAGCAGTACTTC. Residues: CASSRVLDRVDEQYF.

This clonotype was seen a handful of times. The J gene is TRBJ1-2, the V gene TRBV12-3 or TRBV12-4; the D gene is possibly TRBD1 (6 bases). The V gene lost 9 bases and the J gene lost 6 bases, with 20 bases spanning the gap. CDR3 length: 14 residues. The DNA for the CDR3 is TGTGCCAGTAATCCCCTTGGGGGGCGCGATGGCTACACCTTC. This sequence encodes CASNPLGGRDGYTF.

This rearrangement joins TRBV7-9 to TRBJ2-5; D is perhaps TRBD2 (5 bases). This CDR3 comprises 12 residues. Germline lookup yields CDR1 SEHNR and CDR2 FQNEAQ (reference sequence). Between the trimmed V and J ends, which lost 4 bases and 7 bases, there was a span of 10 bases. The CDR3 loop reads CASSSRTGTQYF. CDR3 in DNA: TGTGCCAGCAGCTCACGGACTGGGACCCAGTACTTC.

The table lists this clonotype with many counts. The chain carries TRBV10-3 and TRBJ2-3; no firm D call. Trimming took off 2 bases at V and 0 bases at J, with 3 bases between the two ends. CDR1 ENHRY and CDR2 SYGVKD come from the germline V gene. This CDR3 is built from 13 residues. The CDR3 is CAISEDSTDTQYF. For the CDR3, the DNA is TGTGCCATCAGTGAGGACAGCACAGATACGCAGTATTTT.

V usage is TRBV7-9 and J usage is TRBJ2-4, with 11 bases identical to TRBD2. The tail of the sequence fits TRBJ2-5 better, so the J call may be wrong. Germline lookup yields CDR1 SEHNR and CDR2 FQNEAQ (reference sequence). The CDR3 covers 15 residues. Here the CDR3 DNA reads TGTGCCAGCAGCTTACAGGGACTAGCGGTCGAGACCCAGTACTTC. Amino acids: CASSLQGLAVETQYF.

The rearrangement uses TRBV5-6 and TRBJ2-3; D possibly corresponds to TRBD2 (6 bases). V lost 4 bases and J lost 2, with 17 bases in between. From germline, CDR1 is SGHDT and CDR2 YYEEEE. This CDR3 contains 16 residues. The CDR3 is CASSPLGGRDTDTQYF. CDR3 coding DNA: TGTGCCAGCAGCCCCCTCGGCGGGCGGGACACAGATACGCAGTATTTT.

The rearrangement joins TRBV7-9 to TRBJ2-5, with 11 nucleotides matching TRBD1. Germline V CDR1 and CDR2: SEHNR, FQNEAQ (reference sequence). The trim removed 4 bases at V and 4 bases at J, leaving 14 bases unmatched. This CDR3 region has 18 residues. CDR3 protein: CASSSPQSSGTGGETQYF. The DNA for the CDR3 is TGTGCCAGCAGCTCCCCACAATCTTCCGGGACAGGGGGAGAGACCCAGTACTTC. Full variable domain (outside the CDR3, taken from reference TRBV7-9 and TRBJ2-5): DTGVSQNPRHKITKRGQNVTFRCDPISEHNRLYWYRQTLGQGPEFLTYFQNEAQLEKSRLLSDRFSAERPKGSFSTLEIQRTEQGDSAMYLCASSSPQSSGTGGETQYFGPGTRLLVL.

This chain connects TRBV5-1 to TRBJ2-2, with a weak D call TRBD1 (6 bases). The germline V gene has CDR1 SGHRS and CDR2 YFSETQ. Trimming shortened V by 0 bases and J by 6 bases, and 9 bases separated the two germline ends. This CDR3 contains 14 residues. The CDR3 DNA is TGCGCCAGCAGCTTGGGAGACAGGTCCGGGGAGCTGTTTTTT. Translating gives CASSLGDRSGELFF.

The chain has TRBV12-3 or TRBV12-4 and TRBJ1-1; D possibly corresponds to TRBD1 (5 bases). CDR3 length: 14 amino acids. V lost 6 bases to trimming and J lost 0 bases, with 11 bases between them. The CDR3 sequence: CASSPRVMNTEAFF. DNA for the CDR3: TGTGCCAGCAGCCCCAGGGTTATGAACACTGAAGCTTTCTTT.

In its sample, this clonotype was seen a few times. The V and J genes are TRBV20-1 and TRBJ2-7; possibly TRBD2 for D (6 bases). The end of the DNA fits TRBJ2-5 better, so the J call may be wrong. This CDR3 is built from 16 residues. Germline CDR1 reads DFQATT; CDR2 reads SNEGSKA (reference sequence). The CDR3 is CSARDLMGGGLETQYF. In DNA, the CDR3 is TGCAGTGCTAGAGACTTGATGGGAGGCGGTCTAGAGACCCAGTACTTC.

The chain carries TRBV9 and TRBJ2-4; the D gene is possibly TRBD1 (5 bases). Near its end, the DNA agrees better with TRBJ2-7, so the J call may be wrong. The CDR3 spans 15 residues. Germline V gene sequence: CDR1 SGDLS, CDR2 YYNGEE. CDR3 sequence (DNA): TGTGCCAGCAGCGTAGAGGACAAGGCGCCTGACGAGCAGTACTTC. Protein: CASSVEDKAPDEQYF.

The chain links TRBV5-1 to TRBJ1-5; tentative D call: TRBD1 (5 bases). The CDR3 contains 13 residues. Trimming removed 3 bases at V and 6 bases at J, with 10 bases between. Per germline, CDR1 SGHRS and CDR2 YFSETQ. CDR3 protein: CASSWDVGQPQHF. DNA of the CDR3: TGCGCCAGCAGCTGGGACGTTGGTCAGCCCCAGCATTTT.

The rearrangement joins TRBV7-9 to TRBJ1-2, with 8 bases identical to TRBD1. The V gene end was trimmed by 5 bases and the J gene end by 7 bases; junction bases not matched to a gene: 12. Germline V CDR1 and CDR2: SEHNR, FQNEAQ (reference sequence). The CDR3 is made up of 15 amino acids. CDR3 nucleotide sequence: TGTGCCAGCAGCCCACTCGACAGGGGAGCCAGTGGCTACACCTTC. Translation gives CASSPLDRGASGYTF.

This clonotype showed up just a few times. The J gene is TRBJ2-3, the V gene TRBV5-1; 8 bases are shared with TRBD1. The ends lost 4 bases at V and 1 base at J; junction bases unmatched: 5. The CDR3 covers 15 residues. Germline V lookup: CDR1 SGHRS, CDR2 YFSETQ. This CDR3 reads CASSPDRDRTDTQYF. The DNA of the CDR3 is TGCGCCAGCAGCCCGGACAGGGACCGCACAGATACGCAGTATTTT.